Listed here are 18 T cell receptor beta chains from one sample, sequenced in a study of blood T cell repertoires in COVID-19 (TCRdb year 2020). Library method: the immunoSEQ multiplex PCR assay. TCRdb limited this immuneACCESS table to in-frame rearrangements with V and J called. A share of clones is missing; checked studies link under half to unresolved V genes, and the rest is unexplained. The sample has about 300,000 clones on record, roughly 85% of them singletons. Of the sample, 2% to 3% falls within the top ten clones. Sequenced material: PBMCs or T cells enriched from blood (not recorded which). These receptors all come from a woman aged 50 to 60 who had recovered from COVID-19.

V usage is TRBV2 and J usage is TRBJ1-5; D may be TRBD1 (5 bases). CDR1 is SNHLY, CDR2 FYNNEI, per germline. Trimming took off 6 bases at V and 0 bases at J, with 15 bases between the two ends. The CDR3 contains 16 residues. As DNA, the CDR3 is TGTGCCAGCAGGGGGGGTTCAGGATATAGCAATCAGCCCCAGCATTTT. This sequence encodes CASRGGSGYSNQPQHF.

V is TRBV7-9 and J is TRBJ1-2; 7 bases are a match to TRBD1. Germline assignment: CDR1 SEHNR and CDR2 FQNEAQ (reference sequence). CDR3 length: 13 amino acids. Losses at the gene ends were 7 bases for V and 8 bases for J; bases not matched to a gene: 10. Here the CDR3 DNA reads TGTGCCAGCAACTACGGACAGGAACGCGGCTACACCTTC. It encodes CASNYGQERGYTF.

Remarks on this clone: Mismatch with germline at one junction end may stem from a read error. This chain links TRBV28 with TRBJ1-5; 8 nucleotides align to TRBD1. CDR3 length: 16 amino acids. The germline V gene has CDR1 MDHEN and CDR2 SYDVKM. DNA for the CDR3: TGTGCCGGCAGGGCAGGGGGCCTCCTTGTGAATCAGCCCCAGCATTTT. Its protein is CAGRAGGLLVNQPQHF.

The chain couples TRBV5-4 to TRBJ1-2; D is possibly TRBD1 (5 bases). V was shortened by 4 bases and J by 2 bases, with 15 bases between the two germline ends. The CDR3 totals 15 residues. CDR1 is SGHNT, CDR2 YYREEE, per germline (reference sequence). As DNA, the CDR3 is TGTGCCAGCAGCACTAAGGGGAATCGGAACTATGGCTACACCTTC. Residues: CASSTKGNRNYGYTF. Full variable domain (missing parts from reference TRBV5-4 and TRBJ1-2): ETGVTQSPTHLIKTRGQQVTLRCSSQSGHNTVSWYQQALGQGPQFIFQYYREEENGRGNFPPRFSGLQFPNYSSELNVNALELDDSALYLCASSTKGNRNYGYTFGSGTRLTVV.

V usage is TRBV19 and J usage is TRBJ2-2; 11 nucleotides match TRBD2. This CDR3 contains 13 residues. Germline trimming cut 10 bases from V and 9 bases from J; bases unmatched to any gene: 7. Germline lookup yields CDR1 LNHDA and CDR2 SQIVND (reference sequence). CDR3 sequence: CATGASGRRELFF. CDR3 sequence (DNA): TGTGCCACAGGGGCTAGCGGGAGGAGGGAGCTGTTTTTT.

V usage is TRBV18 and J usage is TRBJ2-7; 7 positions agree with TRBD1. J was trimmed by 4 bases and V by 3 bases; bases with no gene match: 9. The CDR3 runs to 15 residues. Per the germline V gene, CDR1 is KGHSH and CDR2 is LQKENI. This CDR3 is CASSPIRDSFYEQYF. DNA of the CDR3: TGTGCCAGCTCACCGATCCGGGACAGTTTTTACGAGCAGTACTTC.

V usage is TRBV30 and J usage is TRBJ2-3; the D gene is possibly TRBD1 (6 bases). The V end lost 0 bases, the J end lost 4 bases, and 11 bases lay between the germline ends. The CDR3 is made up of 14 amino acids. Germline-derived CDR1 and CDR2 are GTSNPN and SVGIG (reference sequence). CDR3 bases: TGTGCCTGGAGTGTATGGACAGTCCCAGATACGCAGTATTTT. Protein sequence: CAWSVWTVPDTQYF.

Only one count was recorded for this clone. J is TRBJ2-2 and V is TRBV25-1; possibly TRBD2 for D (6 bases). The CDR3 covers 15 residues. Germline V gene data show CDR1 as MGHDK and CDR2 as SYGVNS. The V end lost 4 bases, the J end lost 1 base, and 10 bases lay between the germline ends. CDR3 nucleotides: TGTGCCAGCAGTGGGGGGGTCGGGAACACCGGGGAGCTGTTTTTT. The encoded protein is CASSGGVGNTGELFF.

The chain carries TRBV30 and TRBJ2-3, with TRBD2 as a possible D gene (5 bases). The CDR3 covers 15 residues. Germline V gene data show CDR1 as GTSNPN and CDR2 as SVGIG (reference sequence). The V end was cut by 0 bases, the J end by 2 bases, with 12 bases between. The CDR3, as DNA: TGTGCCTGGAGTGTACGTGAGGGTTCCACAGATACGCAGTATTTT. Translation gives CAWSVREGSTDTQYF.

The V and J genes are TRBV9 and TRBJ1-6; D is ambiguous. Trimming removed 4 bases from V and 10 bases from J, with 15 bases in between. The germline CDR1 and CDR2 sequences are SGDLS and YYNGEE. This CDR3 contains 14 residues. CDR3 sequence reads: CASSPRPEGSPLHF. Here the CDR3 DNA reads TGTGCCAGCAGCCCTCGGCCCGAGGGCTCACCCCTCCACTTT.

This rearrangement joins TRBV11-2 to TRBJ1-2; D not certain. The germline CDR1 and CDR2 sequences are SGHAT and FQNNGV. The CDR3 is 15 amino acids. V was clipped by 1 base and J by 2 bases, with 11 bases between them. This CDR3 is CASSLGKGVNYGYTF. In nucleotides, the CDR3 is TGTGCCAGCAGCTTAGGTAAAGGAGTCAACTATGGCTACACCTTC.

This chain joins TRBV4-3 and TRBJ2-1, with TRBD1 matching 11 bases. Losses at the gene ends were 1 base for V and 5 bases for J; bases not matched to a gene: 4. Germline V lookup: CDR1 LGHNA, CDR2 YSLEER. The CDR3 is 16 amino acids. Written as DNA, the CDR3 is TGCGCCAGCAGCCAAGGAGGGACAGGGGGGAACAATGAGCAGTTCTTC. Translating gives CASSQGGTGGNNEQFF.

DNA of the CDR3: TGCAGCGTCATCCCAGCGGGAACCATCTACAATGAGCAGTTCTTC. This encodes CSVIPAGTIYNEQFF. This chain connects TRBV29-1 to TRBJ2-1; the match to TRBD2 covers 7 bases. From germline, CDR1 is SQVTM and CDR2 ANQGSEA. The CDR3 contains 15 residues. Losses at the gene ends were 6 bases for V and 3 bases for J; bases not matched to a gene: 11.

V usage is TRBV5-4 and J usage is TRBJ2-5, with 9 bases aligning to TRBD2. The CDR3 runs 14 residues. V lost 4 bases, J lost 5 bases, and 6 bases stayed unmatched. Germline-derived CDR1 and CDR2 are SGHNT and YYREEE (reference sequence). The CDR3 region has the DNA TGTGCCAGCAGCCCGCTAGCGGGAAGGGAGACCCAGTACTTC. Residues: CASSPLAGRETQYF.

The chain has TRBV9 and TRBJ2-2; TRBD2 matches 8 bases. CDR3 length: 18 amino acids. The V gene end was trimmed by 4 bases and the J gene end by 0 bases; junction bases not matched to a gene: 11. CDR1 is SGDLS and CDR2 is YYNGEE in the germline V gene. The CDR3 protein is CASSSDWSGGTNTGELFF. CDR3 bases: TGTGCCAGCAGCTCCGATTGGAGCGGGGGCACGAACACCGGGGAGCTGTTTTTT.

This chain links TRBV3-1 (or the pseudogene TRBV3-2) with TRBJ1-4; D gene ambiguous. V was shortened by 4 bases and J by 8 bases, with 11 bases between the two germline ends. The CDR3 is 13 residues long. Per the germline V gene, CDR1 is LGHDT and CDR2 is YNNKEL (reference sequence). DNA of the CDR3: TGTGCCAGCAGCCCGCCCGCCCGGGAAAAACTGTTTTTT. It translates to CASSPPAREKLFF.

V is TRBV12-3 or TRBV12-4 and J is TRBJ2-3, with TRBD2 as a possible D gene (5 bases). V shed 5 bases and J shed 4 bases, with 7 bases lying between them. This CDR3 contains 12 residues. The CDR3 DNA follows: TGTGCCAGCAGTAGGCGGGCAGATACGCAGTATTTT. Protein product: CASSRRADTQYF.

Details on this clone: Other DNA sequences from this sample encode an identical CDR3 as well. This chain connects TRBV27 to TRBJ2-7; D gene ambiguous. The germline CDR1 and CDR2 sequences are MNHEY and SMNVEV (reference sequence). Trimming took off 2 bases at V and 0 bases at J, with 5 bases between the two ends. The CDR3 is 13 residues long. In DNA form, the CDR3 reads TGTGCCAGCAGTTTAAGCCTCTCCTACGAGCAGTACTTC. It encodes CASSLSLSYEQYF.